This T cell receptor beta chain originates from a study of blood T cell repertoires in COVID-19. The wider study: T cells, B-cell-depleted T cells, or PBMCs provided the cDNA or gDNA that served as material.

Sequencing used immunoSEQ multiplex PCR; TCRdb keeps in-frame clones, though not all of them. This sample carries under 400,000 clones, around 87% of them seen once, and the ten largest clones take about 10%. J gave up 3 bases and V 5 bases, and 2 bases lay outside the gene matches. From germline, CDR1 is SGDLS and CDR2 YYNGEE. The length of the CDR3 is 14 residues. The specimen was peripheral blood. This clonotype was obtained from a woman aged 25-40 years with COVID-19, enrolled during active disease. The chain combines TRBV9 with TRBJ2-7; 13 bases are a match to TRBD2. The CDR3 DNA reads as TGTGCCAGCAGTCGGACTAGCGGGAGCTACGAGCAGTACTTC. It encodes CASSRTSGSYEQYF.